This T cell receptor (beta chain) appears in the sequencing data of a study of OX40 agonist ivuxolimab in advanced cancers. Study overall: Age averaged around 54 years (range 23 to 79), and more than 80% were male.

Germline CDR1 reads SGHAT; CDR2 reads FQNNGV. The CDR3 totals 12 residues. Between the trimmed V and J ends, which lost 5 bases and 8 bases, there was a span of 9 bases. The method was immunoSEQ multiplex PCR; TCRdb's version includes in-frame clones alone and lacks a portion of them. This sample has approximately 92,000 clones, with about four fifths found just once. This clone has more than one count but fewer than ten. This receptor was obtained from an adult with an advanced solid tumor such as melanoma, head and neck, liver or kidney cancer. This sample comprised CD4+ or CD8+ T cells sorted from blood, obtained in a trial of the OX40 agonist ivuxolimab. The rearrangement joins TRBV11-2 to TRBJ1-4; D is ambiguous. The CDR3 here is CASSLRGEKLFF. The CDR3 DNA sequence: TGTGCCAGCAGCCTACGCGGGGAAAAACTGTTTTTT.